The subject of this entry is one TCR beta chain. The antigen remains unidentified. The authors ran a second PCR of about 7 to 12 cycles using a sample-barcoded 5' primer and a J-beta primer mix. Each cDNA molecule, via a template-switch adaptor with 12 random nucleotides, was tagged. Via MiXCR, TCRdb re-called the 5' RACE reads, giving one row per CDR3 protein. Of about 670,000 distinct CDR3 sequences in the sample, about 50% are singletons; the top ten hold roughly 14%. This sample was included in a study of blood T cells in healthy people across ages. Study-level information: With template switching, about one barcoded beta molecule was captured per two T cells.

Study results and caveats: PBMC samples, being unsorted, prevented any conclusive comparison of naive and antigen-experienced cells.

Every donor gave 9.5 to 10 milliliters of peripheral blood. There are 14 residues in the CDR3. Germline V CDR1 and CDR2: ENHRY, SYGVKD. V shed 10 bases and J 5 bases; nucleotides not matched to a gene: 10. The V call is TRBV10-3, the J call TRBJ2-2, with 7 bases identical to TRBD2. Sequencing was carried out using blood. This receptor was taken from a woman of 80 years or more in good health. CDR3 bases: TGTGCCACCCGAAGAGGGGAGGGGACCGGGGAGCTGTTTTTT. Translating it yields CATRRGEGTGELFF.